This is a list of T cell receptor beta chains from one sample in a study of blood T cell repertoires in COVID-19. Measured with immunoSEQ multiplex PCR; TCRdb has only the in-frame clones, and not every one. The sample includes approximately 290,000 clones, roughly 85% of them seen just once. Sequenced: PBMCs or T cells enriched from blood (not recorded which). The origin of the receptors is a woman aged 25 to 39 who had recovered from COVID-19. Each CDR3 is given with its conserved first and last residue.

j_call,v_call,cdr3_aa
TRBJ2-7,TRBV27,CASSPGTGYYEQYF
TRBJ2-5,TRBV10-3,CAISIRRELETQYF
TRBJ2-7,TRBV15,CATSRVGGPEQYF
TRBJ1-2,TRBV7-9,CASSLGGGYYGYTF
TRBJ2-1,TRBV5-1,CASSLTSGGAPKYNEQFF
TRBJ1-5,TRBV24-1,CATSATDRARRSNQPQHF
TRBJ1-1,TRBV6-5,CASSLEGGHTEAFF
TRBJ2-3,TRBV7-2,CASSLGETGGNSRTQYF
TRBJ2-5,TRBV4-1,CASSQGLGRDQETQYF
TRBJ1-1,TRBV7-9,CASSLRELPTEAFF
TRBJ2-3,TRBV5-1,CASSPGTGKSTDTQYF
TRBJ2-5,TRBV24-1,CATSDPGLRKDQETQYF
TRBJ2-5,TRBV3-1/TRBV3-2,CASSRLAGGGETQYF
TRBJ1-5,TRBV6-1,CASSDPNQPQHF
TRBJ1-3,TRBV6-8,CASSYSRGSGNTIYF
TRBJ2-1,TRBV10-2,CASSDGLARSYNEQFF
TRBJ1-1,TRBV27,CASRRTGRNTEAFF
TRBJ1-4,TRBV11-2,CASSLFGQGDNEKLFF
TRBJ1-4,TRBV3-1/TRBV3-2,CASSQDWTGNEKLFF
TRBJ2-7,TRBV7-2,CASSFTSGREYF
TRBJ2-1,TRBV5-1,CASSFPSSGNEQFF
TRBJ2-1,TRBV7-2,CASSGGGVTNEQFF
TRBJ2-3,TRBV5-1,CASSPGQHTDTQYF
TRBJ1-2,TRBV20-1,CSASPATGGNYGYTF
TRBJ2-3,TRBV19,CASSAGLVTDTQYF
TRBJ1-2,TRBV6-5,CASSYSGTGGYGYTF
TRBJ1-1,TRBV5-1,CASSEDTNPGSTEAFF
TRBJ1-3,TRBV10-2,CASSVQGSGNTIYF
TRBJ2-2,TRBV7-8,CASSLPETGVNTGELFF
TRBJ2-7,TRBV5-4,CASSFSDRAKNFHEQYF
TRBJ2-2,TRBV19,CASSTPGLDAGELFF
TRBJ1-1,TRBV7-6,CASSPSEQGAGFYTEAFF
TRBJ2-7,TRBV7-6,CASSMGQGLEEQYF
TRBJ1-6,TRBV5-1,CASSFLPGLYDSPLHF
TRBJ1-3,TRBV10-2,CASSPGGGNTIYF
TRBJ2-1,TRBV5-6,CASSFHRGSSNEQFF
TRBJ2-7,TRBV3-1/TRBV3-2,CASSQSPGLYEQYF
TRBJ1-1,TRBV11-1,CASSQQGPEAFF
TRBJ2-3,TRBV7-9,CASSLITGNSVDTQYF
TRBJ2-7,TRBV19,CASSHTQGAGYYEQYF
TRBJ2-1,TRBV11-2,CASSFIRRLAGRVNEQFF
TRBJ1-2,TRBV5-4,CASSLIGLAEVGGYTF
TRBJ1-6,TRBV3-1/TRBV3-2,CASSQRQNRNSPLHF
TRBJ1-1,TRBV3-1/TRBV3-2,CASSRKTETREAFF
TRBJ2-7,TRBV5-1,CASGTGSYEQYF
TRBJ2-5,TRBV28,CASSSHTEETQYF
TRBJ2-2,TRBV28,CAVGAITNTGELFF
TRBJ2-7,TRBV14,CASSQDRGGGFYEQYF
TRBJ2-7,TRBV23-1,CASSQSGASQYF
TRBJ2-1,TRBV27,CASSLSRGSNEQFF
TRBJ2-3,TRBV3-1/TRBV3-2,CASSPRIAGEGTDTQYF
TRBJ2-3,TRBV19,CASSSTGVYTDTQYF
TRBJ1-3,TRBV24-1,CATSRDRDSSGNTIYF